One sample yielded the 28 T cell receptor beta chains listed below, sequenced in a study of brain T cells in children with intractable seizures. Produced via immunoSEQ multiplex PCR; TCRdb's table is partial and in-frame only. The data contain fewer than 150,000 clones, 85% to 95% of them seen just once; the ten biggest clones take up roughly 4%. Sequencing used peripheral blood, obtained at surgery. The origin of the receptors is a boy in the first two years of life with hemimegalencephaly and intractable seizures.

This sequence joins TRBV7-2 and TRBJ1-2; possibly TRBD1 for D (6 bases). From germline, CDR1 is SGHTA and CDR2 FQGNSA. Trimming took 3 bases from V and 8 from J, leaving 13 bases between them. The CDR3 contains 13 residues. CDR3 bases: TGTGCCAGCAGCTTGATACAGGGAGACGGCTACACCTTC. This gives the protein CASSLIQGDGYTF. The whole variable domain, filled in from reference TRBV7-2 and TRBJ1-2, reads GAGVSQSPSNKVTEKGKDVELRCDPISGHTALYWYRQSLGQGLEFLIYFQGNSAPDKSGLPSDRFSAERTGGSVSTLTIQRTQQEDSAVYLCASSLIQGDGYTFGSGTRLTVV.

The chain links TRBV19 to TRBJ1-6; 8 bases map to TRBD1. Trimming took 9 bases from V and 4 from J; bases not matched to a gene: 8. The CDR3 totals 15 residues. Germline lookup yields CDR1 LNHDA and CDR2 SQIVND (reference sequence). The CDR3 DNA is TGTGCCAGCCAGCCGACAGGGGTTTATAATTCACCCCTCCACTTT. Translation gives CASQPTGVYNSPLHF.

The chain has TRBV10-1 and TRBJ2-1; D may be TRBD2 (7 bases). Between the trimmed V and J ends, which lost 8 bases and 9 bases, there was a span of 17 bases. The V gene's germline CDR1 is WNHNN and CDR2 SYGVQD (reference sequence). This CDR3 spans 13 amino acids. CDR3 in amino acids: CASGDGGRPEQFF. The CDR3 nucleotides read TGCGCCAGCGGCGACGGGGGGCGGCCTGAGCAGTTCTTC.

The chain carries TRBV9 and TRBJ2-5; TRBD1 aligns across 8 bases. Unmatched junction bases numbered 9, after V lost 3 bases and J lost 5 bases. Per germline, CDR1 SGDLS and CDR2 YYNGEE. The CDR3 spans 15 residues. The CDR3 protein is CASSAGQGTGETQYF. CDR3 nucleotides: TGTGCCAGCAGCGCCGGACAGGGTACGGGGGAGACCCAGTACTTC.

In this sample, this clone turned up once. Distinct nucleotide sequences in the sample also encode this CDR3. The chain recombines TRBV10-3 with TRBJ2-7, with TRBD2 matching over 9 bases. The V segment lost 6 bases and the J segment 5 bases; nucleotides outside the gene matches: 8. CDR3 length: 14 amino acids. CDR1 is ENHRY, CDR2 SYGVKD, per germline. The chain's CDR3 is CAIRQREEFNEQYF. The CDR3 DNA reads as TGTGCCATCAGGCAGCGGGAGGAGTTTAACGAGCAGTACTTC.

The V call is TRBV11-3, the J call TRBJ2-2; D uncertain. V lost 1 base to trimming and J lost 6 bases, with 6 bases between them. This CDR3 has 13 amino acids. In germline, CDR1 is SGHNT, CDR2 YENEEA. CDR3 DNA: TGTGCCAGCAGCTTAGTACGTTCCGGGGAGCTGTTTTTT. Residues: CASSLVRSGELFF.

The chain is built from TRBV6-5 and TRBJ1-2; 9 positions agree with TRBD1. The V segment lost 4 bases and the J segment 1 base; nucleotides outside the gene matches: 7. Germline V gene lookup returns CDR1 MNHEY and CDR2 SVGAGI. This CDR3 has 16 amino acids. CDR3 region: CASSSSTGGHNYGYTF. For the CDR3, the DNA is TGTGCCAGCAGTTCATCCACAGGGGGCCATAACTATGGCTACACCTTC.

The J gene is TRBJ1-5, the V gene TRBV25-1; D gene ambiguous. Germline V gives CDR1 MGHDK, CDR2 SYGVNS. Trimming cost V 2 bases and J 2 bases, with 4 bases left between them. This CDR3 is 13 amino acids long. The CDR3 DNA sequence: TGTGCCAGCAGTGAACAGGGCAATCAGCCCCAGCATTTT. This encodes CASSEQGNQPQHF.

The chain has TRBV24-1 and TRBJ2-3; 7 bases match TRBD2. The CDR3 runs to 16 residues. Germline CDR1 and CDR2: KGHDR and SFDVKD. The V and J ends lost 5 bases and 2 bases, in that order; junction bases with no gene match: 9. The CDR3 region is CATSAYPRGNTDTQYF. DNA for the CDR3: TGTGCCACCAGTGCCTACCCGCGGGGGAACACAGATACGCAGTATTTT.

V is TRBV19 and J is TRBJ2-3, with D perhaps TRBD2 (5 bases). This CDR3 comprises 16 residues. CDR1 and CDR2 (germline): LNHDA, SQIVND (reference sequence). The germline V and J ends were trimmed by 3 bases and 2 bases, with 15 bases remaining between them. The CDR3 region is CASSIRLALHTDTQYF. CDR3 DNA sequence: TGTGCCAGTAGTATCCGGCTAGCCCTGCACACAGATACGCAGTATTTT.

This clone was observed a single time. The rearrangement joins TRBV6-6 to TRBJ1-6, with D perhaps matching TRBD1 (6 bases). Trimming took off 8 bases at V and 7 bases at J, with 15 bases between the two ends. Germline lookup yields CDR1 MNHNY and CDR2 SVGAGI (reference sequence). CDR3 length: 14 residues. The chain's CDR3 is CASHTQGRNSPLHF. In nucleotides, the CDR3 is TGTGCCAGCCACACACAGGGTCGAAATTCACCCCTCCACTTT.

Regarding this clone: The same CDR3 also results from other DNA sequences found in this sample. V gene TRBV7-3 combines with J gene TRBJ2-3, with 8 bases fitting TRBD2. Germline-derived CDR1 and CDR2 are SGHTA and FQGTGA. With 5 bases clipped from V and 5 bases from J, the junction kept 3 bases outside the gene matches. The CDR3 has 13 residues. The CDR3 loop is CASSLLAGDTQYF. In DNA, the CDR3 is TGTGCCAGCAGCCTTCTAGCGGGAGATACGCAGTATTTT.

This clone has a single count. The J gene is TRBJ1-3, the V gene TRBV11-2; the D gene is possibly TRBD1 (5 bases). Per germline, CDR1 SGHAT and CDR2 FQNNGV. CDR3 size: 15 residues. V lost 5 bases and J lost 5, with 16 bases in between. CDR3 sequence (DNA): TGTGCCAGCAGCGCGATCGGGGGGGGAAGAAACACCATATATTTT. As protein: CASSAIGGGRNTIYF.

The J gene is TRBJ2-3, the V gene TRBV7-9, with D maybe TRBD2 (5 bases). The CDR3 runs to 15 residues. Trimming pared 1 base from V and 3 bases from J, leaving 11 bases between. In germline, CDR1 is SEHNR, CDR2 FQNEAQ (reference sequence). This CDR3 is CASSLVPAVTDTQYF. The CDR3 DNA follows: TGTGCCAGCAGCTTAGTTCCAGCGGTAACAGATACGCAGTATTTT.

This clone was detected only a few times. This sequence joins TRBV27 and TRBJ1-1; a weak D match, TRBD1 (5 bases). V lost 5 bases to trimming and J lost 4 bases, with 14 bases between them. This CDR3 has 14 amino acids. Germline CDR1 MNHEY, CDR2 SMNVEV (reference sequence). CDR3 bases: TGTGCCAGCAGTGGATCAGGGATCGGCACTGAAGCTTTCTTT. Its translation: CASSGSGIGTEAFF.

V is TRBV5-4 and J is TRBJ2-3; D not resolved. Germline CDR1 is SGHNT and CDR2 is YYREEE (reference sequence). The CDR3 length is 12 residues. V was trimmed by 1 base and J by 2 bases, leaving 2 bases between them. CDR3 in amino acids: CASSLYTDTQYF. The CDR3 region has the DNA TGTGCCAGCAGCTTGTACACAGATACGCAGTATTTT. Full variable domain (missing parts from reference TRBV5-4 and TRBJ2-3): ETGVTQSPTHLIKTRGQQVTLRCSSQSGHNTVSWYQQALGQGPQFIFQYYREEENGRGNFPPRFSGLQFPNYSSELNVNALELDDSALYLCASSLYTDTQYFGPGTRLTVL.

CDR3 coding DNA: TGTGCCAGTAGTGGCCTCCTAGCTCCAACCTACGAGCAGTACTTC. This translates into CASSGLLAPTYEQYF. The chain joins TRBV19 to TRBJ2-7; D is perhaps TRBD2 (5 bases). Trimming left V 5 bases short and J 2 bases short, with 16 bases between. Germline loops: CDR1 LNHDA, CDR2 SQIVND (reference sequence). The CDR3 runs 15 residues.

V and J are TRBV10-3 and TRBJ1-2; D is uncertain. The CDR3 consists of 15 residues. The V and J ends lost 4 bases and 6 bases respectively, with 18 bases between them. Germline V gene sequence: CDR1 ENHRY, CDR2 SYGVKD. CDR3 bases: TGTGCCATCAGTGGAACGGAGCCAAGCTTTCATGGCTACACCTTC. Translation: CAISGTEPSFHGYTF.

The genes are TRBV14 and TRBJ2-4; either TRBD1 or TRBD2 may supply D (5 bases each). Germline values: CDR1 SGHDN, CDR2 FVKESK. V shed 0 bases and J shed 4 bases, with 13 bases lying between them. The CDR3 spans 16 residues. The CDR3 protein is CASSQEPVGEKNIQYF. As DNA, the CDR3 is TGTGCCAGCAGCCAAGAACCGGTGGGGGAAAAAAACATTCAGTACTTC.

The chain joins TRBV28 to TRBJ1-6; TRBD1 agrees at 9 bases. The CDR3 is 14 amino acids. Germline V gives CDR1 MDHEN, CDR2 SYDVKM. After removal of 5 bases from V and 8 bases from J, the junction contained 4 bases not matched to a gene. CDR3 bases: TGTGCCAGCAGTGAGGGGACAGGGTATTCACCCCTCCACTTT. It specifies CASSEGTGYSPLHF.

CDR3 coding DNA: TGTGCCAGCAGTTACCCCCAGAGCTCCTATAATTCACCCCTCCACTTT. Protein sequence: CASSYPQSSYNSPLHF. The chain combines TRBV28 with TRBJ1-6; D unresolved. CDR1 is MDHEN and CDR2 is SYDVKM in the germline V gene. The V end lost 4 bases, the J end lost 0 bases, and 10 bases lay between the germline ends. The CDR3 loop spans 16 amino acids.

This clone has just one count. In nucleotides, the CDR3 is TGTGCCAGCAGTTACTCCGCTAGCGGGCCTTACAATGAGCAGTTCTTC. It specifies CASSYSASGPYNEQFF. V gene TRBV6-6 combines with J gene TRBJ2-1; TRBD2 aligns across 8 bases. Per the germline V gene, CDR1 is MNHNY and CDR2 is SVGAGI (reference sequence). With V trimmed by 0 bases and J by 4 bases, 5 bases remained unmatched. The CDR3 loop spans 16 amino acids.

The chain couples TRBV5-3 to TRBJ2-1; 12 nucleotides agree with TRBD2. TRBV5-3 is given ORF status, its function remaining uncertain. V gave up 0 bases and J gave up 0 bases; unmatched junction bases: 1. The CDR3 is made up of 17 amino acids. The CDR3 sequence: CARSLETSGSSYNEQFF. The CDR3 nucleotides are TGTGCCAGAAGCTTGGAGACTAGCGGGAGCTCCTACAATGAGCAGTTCTTC.

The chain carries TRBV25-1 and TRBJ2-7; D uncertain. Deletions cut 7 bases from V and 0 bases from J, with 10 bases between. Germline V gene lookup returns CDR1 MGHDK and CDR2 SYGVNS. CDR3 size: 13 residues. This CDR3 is CASKPSGSYEQYF. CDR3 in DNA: TGTGCCAGCAAACCCTCCGGCTCCTACGAGCAGTACTTC.

The CDR3 DNA reads TGTGCCAGCAGCCAAAACAATGAGCAGTTCTTC. It specifies CASSQNNEQFF. V gene TRBV28 combines with J gene TRBJ2-1; D is uncertain. Germline CDR1 MDHEN, CDR2 SYDVKM. This CDR3 region has 11 residues. V was shortened by 6 bases and J by 5 bases, with 5 bases between the two germline ends.

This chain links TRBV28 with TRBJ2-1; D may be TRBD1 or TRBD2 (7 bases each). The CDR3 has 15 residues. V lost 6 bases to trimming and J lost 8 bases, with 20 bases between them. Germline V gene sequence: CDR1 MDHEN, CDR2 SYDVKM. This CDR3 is CASSRYEQGRDEQFF. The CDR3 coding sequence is TGTGCCAGCAGCCGATACGAACAGGGGAGGGATGAGCAGTTCTTC. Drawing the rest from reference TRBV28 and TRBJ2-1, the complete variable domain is DVKVTQSSRYLVKRTGEKVFLECVQDMDHENMFWYRQDPGLGLRLIYFSYDVKMKEKGDIPEGYSVSREKKERFSLILESASTNQTSMYLCASSRYEQGRDEQFFGPGTRLTVL.

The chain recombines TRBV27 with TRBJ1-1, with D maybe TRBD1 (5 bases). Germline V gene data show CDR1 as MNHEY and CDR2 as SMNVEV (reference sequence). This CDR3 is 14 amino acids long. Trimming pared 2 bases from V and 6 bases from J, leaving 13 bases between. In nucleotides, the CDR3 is TGTGCCAGCAGTTTAGGGGCCGGGGTGGCTGAAGCTTTCTTT. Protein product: CASSLGAGVAEAFF.

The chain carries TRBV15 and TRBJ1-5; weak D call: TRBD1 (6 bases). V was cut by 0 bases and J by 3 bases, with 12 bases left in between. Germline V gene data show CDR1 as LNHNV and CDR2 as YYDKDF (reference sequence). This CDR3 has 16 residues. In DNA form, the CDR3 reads TGTGCCACCAGCAGAGATCACGGGGGGCTCAATCAGCCCCAGCATTTT. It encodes CATSRDHGGLNQPQHF.